These T cell receptor beta chains were read from a single sample in a study of blood T cell repertoires in COVID-19. Produced via immunoSEQ multiplex PCR; TCRdb's table is partial and in-frame only. The sample records about 69,000 clones, 60% to 80% being singletons. Sequenced: peripheral blood. The receptor set was obtained from a human donor in a cohort sampled during active COVID-19. Both conserved end residues are part of each CDR3. Fields, in order: D gene, clone size, V gene, J gene, CDR3 DNA, CDR3 protein. D genes are given only for firm matches. Size is stated for part of the rows, as once, few or many counts, or as a class when the clone is expanded.

d_call: TRBD1
clone_size: many
v_call: TRBV6-1
j_call: TRBJ2-7
cdr3_nt: TGTGCCAGCAGTGAAGGGGACAGCTCCTACGAGCAGTACTTC
cdr3_aa: CASSEGDSSYEQYF

d_call: TRBD1
clone_size: -
v_call: TRBV11-2
j_call: TRBJ1-3
cdr3_nt: TGTGCCAGCAGCTTAGGATTCACAGGGGGGGTCTCTGGAAACACCATATATTTT
cdr3_aa: CASSLGFTGGVSGNTIYF

d_call: -
clone_size: -
v_call: TRBV7-6
j_call: TRBJ2-5
cdr3_nt: TGTGCCAGCAGCCCAAAAGAGACCCAGTACTTC
cdr3_aa: CASSPKETQYF

d_call: TRBD1
clone_size: -
v_call: TRBV6-4
j_call: TRBJ1-1
cdr3_nt: TGTGCCACGAGAGTAGAAACAGGGGGTAACACTGAAGCTTTCTTT
cdr3_aa: CATRVETGGNTEAFF

d_call: -
clone_size: -
v_call: TRBV20-1
j_call: TRBJ2-5
cdr3_nt: TGCAGGACGGGATCCCAAGAGACCCAGTACTTC
cdr3_aa: CRTGSQETQYF

d_call: TRBD2
clone_size: -
v_call: TRBV24-1
j_call: TRBJ2-2
cdr3_nt: TGTGCCACCTCGCCTCCACTGGGGACTAGCGGGATGAGTGGGTCGAACACCGGGGAGCTGTTTTTT
cdr3_aa: CATSPPLGTSGMSGSNTGELFF

d_call: -
clone_size: -
v_call: TRBV28
j_call: TRBJ1-1
cdr3_nt: TGTGCCAGCAGTGGGGCGTCGGGCACTGAAGCTTTCTTT
cdr3_aa: CASSGASGTEAFF

d_call: -
clone_size: once
v_call: TRBV6-5
j_call: TRBJ2-2
cdr3_nt: TGTGCCAGCAGTTACGGGGCAGCGAACACCGGGGAGCTGTTTTTT
cdr3_aa: CASSYGAANTGELFF

d_call: TRBD1
clone_size: -
v_call: TRBV6-5
j_call: TRBJ1-3
cdr3_nt: TGTGCCAGCAGTTCCCGACAGGGTTTCGGAAACACCATATATTTT
cdr3_aa: CASSSRQGFGNTIYF

d_call: -
clone_size: -
v_call: TRBV10-2
j_call: TRBJ2-7
cdr3_nt: TGCGCCAGCAGTTTGACAGGCTCCTACGAGCAGTACTTC
cdr3_aa: CASSLTGSYEQYF

d_call: -
clone_size: -
v_call: TRBV4-2
j_call: TRBJ1-5
cdr3_nt: TGTGCCAGCAGCCAACAGTACAATCAGCCCCAGCATTTT
cdr3_aa: CASSQQYNQPQHF

d_call: TRBD2
clone_size: -
v_call: TRBV7-9
j_call: TRBJ2-3
cdr3_nt: TGTGCCAGCAGCCCTAGTCTAGCGGGGAGAAAGCCAGATACGCAGTATTTT
cdr3_aa: CASSPSLAGRKPDTQYF

d_call: TRBD1
clone_size: -
v_call: TRBV11-2
j_call: TRBJ2-5
cdr3_nt: TGTGCCAGCAGCTTAGGGACAGGGGTGTCAGAGACCCAGTACTTC
cdr3_aa: CASSLGTGVSETQYF

d_call: TRBD1
clone_size: -
v_call: TRBV9
j_call: TRBJ2-7
cdr3_nt: TGTGCCAGCAGCGCTGAGACAGGGGGCCTCGACGAGCAGTACTTC
cdr3_aa: CASSAETGGLDEQYF

d_call: -
clone_size: -
v_call: TRBV6-5
j_call: TRBJ2-7
cdr3_nt: TGTGCCAGCACCTATGGGCCCCAGCAGTACTTC
cdr3_aa: CASTYGPQQYF

d_call: -
clone_size: -
v_call: TRBV11-2
j_call: TRBJ2-3
cdr3_nt: TGTGCCAGCAGCCCACCAGGGTACACGCAGTATTTT
cdr3_aa: CASSPPGYTQYF

d_call: -
clone_size: -
v_call: TRBV9
j_call: TRBJ2-3
cdr3_nt: TGTGCCAGCACCAACAGGGGAGGAGATACGCAGTATTTT
cdr3_aa: CASTNRGGDTQYF

d_call: -
clone_size: -
v_call: TRBV7-9
j_call: TRBJ1-1
cdr3_nt: TGTGCCAGCAGCTTAGACAGGGCGGACACTGAAGCTTTCTTT
cdr3_aa: CASSLDRADTEAFF

d_call: -
clone_size: -
v_call: TRBV4-1
j_call: TRBJ2-5
cdr3_nt: TGCGCCAGCAGCCCGTCCGGGACCGGGAGTGGCGACCAGTACTTC
cdr3_aa: CASSPSGTGSGDQYF

d_call: TRBD1
clone_size: -
v_call: TRBV5-1
j_call: TRBJ2-4
cdr3_nt: TGCGCCAGCAGCATCGACAGGGACATTCAGTACTTC
cdr3_aa: CASSIDRDIQYF

d_call: TRBD1
clone_size: -
v_call: TRBV11-2
j_call: TRBJ2-5
cdr3_nt: TGTGCCAGCAGCGCCGGACAGGGAGGTCAAGAGACCCAGTACTTC
cdr3_aa: CASSAGQGGQETQYF

d_call: TRBD1
clone_size: -
v_call: TRBV5-5
j_call: TRBJ1-4
cdr3_nt: TGTGCCAGCAGCGGGGGCCAGGGGGTCACGGAAAAACTGTTTTTT
cdr3_aa: CASSGGQGVTEKLFF

d_call: -
clone_size: -
v_call: TRBV21-1
j_call: TRBJ1-2
cdr3_nt: TGTGCGATGGGCAGCCTTAACTATGGCTACACCTTC
cdr3_aa: CAMGSLNYGYTF

d_call: TRBD2
clone_size: many
v_call: TRBV27
j_call: TRBJ2-4
cdr3_nt: TGTGCCAGCAGTTTATCGACTGGCGGGAGTGACATTCAGTACTTC
cdr3_aa: CASSLSTGGSDIQYF

d_call: TRBD2
clone_size: -
v_call: TRBV5-4
j_call: TRBJ2-2
cdr3_nt: TGTGCCAGCAGCCCGGGGGGGACTAGGGACGGGGAGCTGTTTTTT
cdr3_aa: CASSPGGTRDGELFF

d_call: -
clone_size: -
v_call: TRBV4-2
j_call: TRBJ2-1
cdr3_nt: TGTGCCAGCAGCCAAGATTGGAACGGGAACAATGAGCAGTTCTTC
cdr3_aa: CASSQDWNGNNEQFF

d_call: TRBD1
clone_size: few
v_call: TRBV5-8
j_call: TRBJ1-4
cdr3_nt: TGTGCCAGCAGCTGGACAGGGGGGACAACAACTAATGAAAAACTGTTTTTT
cdr3_aa: CASSWTGGTTTNEKLFF

d_call: -
clone_size: -
v_call: TRBV28
j_call: TRBJ1-1
cdr3_nt: TGTGCCAGCAGTTTATGGAGATCTGGGGGCTGGACTGAAGCTTTCTTT
cdr3_aa: CASSLWRSGGWTEAFF

d_call: TRBD1
clone_size: -
v_call: TRBV6-4
j_call: TRBJ1-5
cdr3_nt: TGTGCCGAACAGGGGAGACCCCAGCATTTT
cdr3_aa: CAEQGRPQHF

d_call: -
clone_size: -
v_call: TRBV5-6
j_call: TRBJ2-7
cdr3_nt: TGTGCCAGCAGCGGTATACCCGGTCTACTGGTTTACGAGCAGTACTTC
cdr3_aa: CASSGIPGLLVYEQYF

d_call: -
clone_size: -
v_call: TRBV27
j_call: TRBJ2-3
cdr3_nt: TGTGCCAGCAGCAAAGGGGCGGATACGCAGTATTTT
cdr3_aa: CASSKGADTQYF

d_call: -
clone_size: -
v_call: TRBV5-1
j_call: TRBJ2-1
cdr3_nt: TGCGCCAGCAGCCCACGGTCGGGAGACGATGAGCAGTTCTTC
cdr3_aa: CASSPRSGDDEQFF

d_call: -
clone_size: once
v_call: TRBV5-8
j_call: TRBJ2-6
cdr3_nt: TGTGCCAGCAGCTTAGGAGGAACCGGGGCCAACGTCCTGACTTTC
cdr3_aa: CASSLGGTGANVLTF

d_call: TRBD1
clone_size: -
v_call: TRBV2
j_call: TRBJ1-1
cdr3_nt: TGTGCCAGCAGTGTAGGCCGGGACAGGAACACTGAAGCTTTCTTT
cdr3_aa: CASSVGRDRNTEAFF

d_call: TRBD2
clone_size: -
v_call: TRBV19
j_call: TRBJ2-3
cdr3_nt: TGTGCCAGTAGTCTTAGCGGGAGAACAGATACGCAGTATTTT
cdr3_aa: CASSLSGRTDTQYF

d_call: -
clone_size: -
v_call: TRBV11-1
j_call: TRBJ2-5
cdr3_nt: TGTGCCAGCAGCTTACAGGGTGGTGCGGAGACCCAGTACTTC
cdr3_aa: CASSLQGGAETQYF

d_call: TRBD2
clone_size: -
v_call: TRBV6-5
j_call: TRBJ2-5
cdr3_nt: TGTGCCAGCAACCTAGCGGGGGGCCAAGAGACCCAGTACTTC
cdr3_aa: CASNLAGGQETQYF

d_call: -
clone_size: -
v_call: TRBV28
j_call: TRBJ1-1
cdr3_nt: TGTGCCAGCAGTTTATTCGGTCCGAACACTGAAGCTTTCTTT
cdr3_aa: CASSLFGPNTEAFF

d_call: TRBD2
clone_size: once
v_call: TRBV3-1/TRBV3-2
j_call: TRBJ2-2
cdr3_nt: TGTGCCACCCGACTAGCGGGAGAAGCCGGGGAGCTGTTTTTT
cdr3_aa: CATRLAGEAGELFF

d_call: TRBD1
clone_size: -
v_call: TRBV13
j_call: TRBJ2-5
cdr3_nt: TGTGCCAGCAGCCCCCGGGACAGGGTATCGGAGACCCAGTACTTC
cdr3_aa: CASSPRDRVSETQYF

d_call: TRBD2
clone_size: -
v_call: TRBV18
j_call: TRBJ2-7
cdr3_nt: TGTGCCAGCTCATCAGAAGCGGGAGGTTCTTACTTC
cdr3_aa: CASSSEAGGSYF

d_call: TRBD1
clone_size: few
v_call: TRBV19
j_call: TRBJ1-2
cdr3_nt: TGTGCCAGTAATCCGGGACAGGGTGTTCGCGGCTATGGCTACACCTTC
cdr3_aa: CASNPGQGVRGYGYTF

d_call: -
clone_size: -
v_call: TRBV27
j_call: TRBJ2-7
cdr3_nt: TGTGCCAGCAGTTTATCGGGGGTCGGCAGGGGTACATACGAGCAGTACTTC
cdr3_aa: CASSLSGVGRGTYEQYF

d_call: TRBD1
clone_size: -
v_call: TRBV7-2
j_call: TRBJ1-4
cdr3_nt: TGTGCCAGCAGTCGACAGGGGACCTCCGTCCTTGAACTGTTTTTT
cdr3_aa: CASSRQGTSVLELFF

d_call: TRBD1
clone_size: -
v_call: TRBV5-1
j_call: TRBJ1-6
cdr3_nt: TGCGCCAGCAGCTTGGCGGGGACAGGGAGCGGGTCACCCCTCCACTTT
cdr3_aa: CASSLAGTGSGSPLHF

d_call: TRBD2
clone_size: -
v_call: TRBV15
j_call: TRBJ2-7
cdr3_nt: TGTGCCACCAGCAGAGGGAGCGGGGGCTCCTACGAGCAGTACTTC
cdr3_aa: CATSRGSGGSYEQYF

d_call: TRBD1
clone_size: -
v_call: TRBV10-3
j_call: TRBJ1-1
cdr3_nt: TGTGCCATCACAGGGACAGCGAACACTGAAGCTTTCTTT
cdr3_aa: CAITGTANTEAFF

d_call: TRBD2
clone_size: -
v_call: TRBV10-1
j_call: TRBJ2-3
cdr3_nt: TGCGCCAGCAGTGAGTCGGGAGCGGGGGGCCCAGATACGCAGTATTTT
cdr3_aa: CASSESGAGGPDTQYF

d_call: TRBD2
clone_size: -
v_call: TRBV10-3
j_call: TRBJ2-3
cdr3_nt: TGTGCCATTGGCGGGGGTACAGATACGCAGTATTTT
cdr3_aa: CAIGGGTDTQYF

d_call: -
clone_size: -
v_call: TRBV18
j_call: TRBJ2-5
cdr3_nt: TGTGCCAGCTCACCAGGGGCCCAAGAGACCCAGTACTTC
cdr3_aa: CASSPGAQETQYF

d_call: -
clone_size: -
v_call: TRBV28
j_call: TRBJ1-5
cdr3_nt: TGTGCCAGCAGTTTCTCTCCATCGGGTAATCAGCCCCAGCATTTT
cdr3_aa: CASSFSPSGNQPQHF

d_call: -
clone_size: -
v_call: TRBV5-6
j_call: TRBJ2-5
cdr3_nt: TGTGCCAGCAGCCGCGGGGCCCAAGAGACCCAGTACTTC
cdr3_aa: CASSRGAQETQYF

d_call: TRBD1
clone_size: -
v_call: TRBV6-1
j_call: TRBJ2-3
cdr3_nt: TGTGCCAGCAGTGAAGCCAGGGGGATCACAGATACGCAGTATTTT
cdr3_aa: CASSEARGITDTQYF